The clone carrying this T cell receptor beta chain was counted only a few times. No antigen is known for it. Likely a read error: the CDR3 ends without its conserved phenylalanine or tryptophan. The PBMCs studied were ones that came from 10 ml fresh peripheral blood. This entry comes from a study of T cells in Graves' hyperthyroidism and ophthalmopathy. Regarding the study as a whole: Model output signaled ophthalmopathy a median approximately 6 months ahead of onset. Blood held most thyroid clonotypes expanded above 0.001 frequency.

The CDR3 is made up of 16 amino acids. Germline trimming cut 0 bases from V and 3 bases from J; bases unmatched to any gene: 7. CDR1 is WSHSY and CDR2 is SAAADI in the germline V gene. The TCR beta CDR3 regions underwent amplification using RNA transcripts as the source. The HTBI primer set was used in a first-round RT-PCR of the TCR CDR3. MiXCR, run by TCRdb on the multiplex PCR reads, gives a single entry per CDR3 protein. The sample holds 400,000 to 550,000 distinct CDR3 sequences, approximately 15% seen once. The chain carries TRBV10-2 and TRBJ1-2; 7 bases align to TRBD1. The origin of this receptor is a woman aged 18-29 years with Graves' hyperthyroidism. Sequenced material: blood. As DNA, the CDR3 is TGCGCCAGCAGTGAGTCAAGGACAGGAGGGGACTATGGCTACACCCTC. Its protein product is CASSESRTGGDYGYTL.